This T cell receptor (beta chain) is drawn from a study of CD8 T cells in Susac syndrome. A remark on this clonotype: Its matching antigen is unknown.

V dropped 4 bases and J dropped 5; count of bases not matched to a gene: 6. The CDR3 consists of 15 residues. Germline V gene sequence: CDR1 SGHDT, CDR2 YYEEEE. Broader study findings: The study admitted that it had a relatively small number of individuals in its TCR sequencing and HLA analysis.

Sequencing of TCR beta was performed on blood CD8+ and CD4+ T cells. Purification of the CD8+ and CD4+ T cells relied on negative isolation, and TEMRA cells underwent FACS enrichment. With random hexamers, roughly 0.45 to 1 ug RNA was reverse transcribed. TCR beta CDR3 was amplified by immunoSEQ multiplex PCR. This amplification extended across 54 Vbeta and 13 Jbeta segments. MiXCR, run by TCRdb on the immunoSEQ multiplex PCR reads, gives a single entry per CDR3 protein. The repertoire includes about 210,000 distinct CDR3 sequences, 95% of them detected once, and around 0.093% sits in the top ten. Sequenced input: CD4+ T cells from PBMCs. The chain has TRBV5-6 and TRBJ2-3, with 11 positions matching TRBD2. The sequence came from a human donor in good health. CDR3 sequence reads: CASSAVTSGGDTQYF. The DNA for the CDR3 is TGTGCCAGCAGCGCAGTAACTAGCGGGGGAGATACGCAGTATTTT.